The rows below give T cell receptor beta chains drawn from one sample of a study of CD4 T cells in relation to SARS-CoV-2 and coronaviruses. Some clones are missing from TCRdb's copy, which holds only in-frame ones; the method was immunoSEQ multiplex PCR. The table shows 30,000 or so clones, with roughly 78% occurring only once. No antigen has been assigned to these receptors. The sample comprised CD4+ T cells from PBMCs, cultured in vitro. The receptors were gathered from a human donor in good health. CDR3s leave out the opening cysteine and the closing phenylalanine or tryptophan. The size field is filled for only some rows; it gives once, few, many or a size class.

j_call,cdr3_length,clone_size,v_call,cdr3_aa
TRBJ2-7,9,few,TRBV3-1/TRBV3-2,ASSPPYEQY
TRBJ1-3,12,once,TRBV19,ASSTNGAGNTIY
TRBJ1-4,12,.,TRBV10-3,AIRGTGLVGELF
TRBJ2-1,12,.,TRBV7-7,ASSSAGPHTQQF
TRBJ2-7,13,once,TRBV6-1,ASSEYLATSYEQY
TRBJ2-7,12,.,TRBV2,ASRGNSDGYEQY
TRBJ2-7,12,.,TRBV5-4,ASSWGGGSYEQY
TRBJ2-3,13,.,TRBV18,ASSSVAEGADTQY
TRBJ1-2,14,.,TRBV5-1,ASSLVDRGLNYGYT
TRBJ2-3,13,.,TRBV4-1,ASSQVPGGRNTQY
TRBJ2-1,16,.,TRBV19,ASSIKGARGAAYNEQF